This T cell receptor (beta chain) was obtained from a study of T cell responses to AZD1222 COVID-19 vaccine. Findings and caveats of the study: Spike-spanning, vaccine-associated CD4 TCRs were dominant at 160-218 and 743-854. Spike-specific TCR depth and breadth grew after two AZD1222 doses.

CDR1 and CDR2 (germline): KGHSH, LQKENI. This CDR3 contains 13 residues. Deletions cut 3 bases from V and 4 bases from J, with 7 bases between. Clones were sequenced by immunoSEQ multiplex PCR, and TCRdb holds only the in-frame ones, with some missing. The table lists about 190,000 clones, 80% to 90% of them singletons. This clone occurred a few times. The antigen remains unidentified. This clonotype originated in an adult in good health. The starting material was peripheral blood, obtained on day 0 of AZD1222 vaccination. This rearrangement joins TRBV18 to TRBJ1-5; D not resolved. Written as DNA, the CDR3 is TGTGCCAGCTCACCCGGGAAGAATCAGCCCCAGCATTTT. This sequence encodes CASSPGKNQPQHF. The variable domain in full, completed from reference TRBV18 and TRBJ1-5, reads NAGVMQNPRHLVRRRGQEARLRCSPMKGHSHVYWYRQLPEEGLKFMVYLQKENIIDESGMPKERFSAEFPKEGPSILRIQQVVRGDSAAYFCASSPGKNQPQHFGDGTRLSIL.